Each of the 31 T cell receptor beta chains below was sequenced from the same sample in a study of blood T cell repertoires in COVID-19. The assay was immunoSEQ multiplex PCR, and TCRdb's table has in-frame clones only and misses some. Counted here are 40,000 to 65,000 clones, about 86% occurring once; the ten biggest clones make up 12%. What was sequenced was peripheral blood. The receptor source for this set is a man between 70 and 80 years old with active COVID-19.

V and J are TRBV21-1 and TRBJ2-1; the DNA was not compared with TRBD1, the D call given in the table. TRBV21-1 is given as a pseudogene. The CDR3 is 21 amino acids. The CDR3 DNA follows: TGTGCCAGCAGCAAATGTCTCCAGGGGACGAATCCCCCGAGCTCCTACAATGAGCAGTTCTTC. It is translated as CASSKCLQGTNPPSSYNEQFF.

The genes are TRBV5-4 and TRBJ2-7; 9 bases line up with TRBD1. After removal of 4 bases from V and 5 bases from J, the junction contained 7 bases not matched to a gene. Germline lookup yields CDR1 SGHNT and CDR2 YYREEE (reference sequence). This CDR3 spans 14 amino acids. CDR3 in amino acids: CASSAGTGRNEQYF. In DNA, the CDR3 is TGTGCCAGCAGCGCAGGGACAGGGAGAAACGAGCAGTACTTC. Full variable domain (remainder filled in from reference TRBV5-4 and TRBJ2-7): ETGVTQSPTHLIKTRGQQVTLRCSSQSGHNTVSWYQQALGQGPQFIFQYYREEENGRGNFPPRFSGLQFPNYSSELNVNALELDDSALYLCASSAGTGRNEQYFGPGTRLTVT.

The rearrangement links TRBV9 to TRBJ1-4; maybe TRBD1 (6 bases). The CDR3 runs to 13 residues. Germline values: CDR1 SGDLS, CDR2 YYNGEE. Between the trimmed V and J ends, which lost 3 bases and 8 bases, there was a span of 11 bases. The DNA of the CDR3 is TGTGCCAGCAGCGCCACAGGGTACGAAAAACTGTTTTTT. It is translated as CASSATGYEKLFF.

CDR3 protein: CASSSGTGGWTQYF. Here the CDR3 DNA reads TGTGCCAGCAGCTCCGGGACAGGGGGCTGGACGCAGTATTTT. V is TRBV5-4 and J is TRBJ2-3, with 12 bases fitting TRBD1. Germline trimming cut 3 bases from V and 9 bases from J; bases unmatched to any gene: 5. Germline lookup yields CDR1 SGHNT and CDR2 YYREEE (reference sequence). The length of the CDR3 is 14 residues.

V gene TRBV6-6 combines with J gene TRBJ2-1; 10 bases fit TRBD2. The germline gives CDR1 MNHNY, CDR2 SVGAGI (reference sequence). Trimming at V came to 5 bases and at J to 7 bases, leaving 8 bases not matched to a gene. This CDR3 spans 15 amino acids. The CDR3 sequence is CASSPRTSGLNEQFF. The CDR3 bases are TGTGCCAGCAGTCCCCGGACTAGCGGCCTTAATGAGCAGTTCTTC.

The chain recombines TRBV4-3 with TRBJ1-1, with 7 bases aligning to TRBD1. The germline V gene encodes CDR1 LGHNA and CDR2 YSLEER. The CDR3 has 15 amino acids. V was clipped by 4 bases and J by 4 bases; unmatched bases: 9. CDR3 in amino acids: CASSLLGQALTEAFF. The CDR3 DNA follows: TGCGCCAGCAGCCTTCTTGGACAGGCCCTCACTGAAGCTTTCTTT.

V is TRBV24-1 and J is TRBJ1-2, with 11 positions matching TRBD1. CDR3 length equals 16 residues. Germline V gives CDR1 KGHDR, CDR2 SFDVKD. The V and J ends lost 4 bases and 5 bases, in that order; junction bases with no gene match: 8. CDR3 sequence (DNA): TGTGCCACCAGTGACCAGGGGACAGGGGGTGTATATGGCTACACCTTC. Its translation: CATSDQGTGGVYGYTF.

The rearrangement joins TRBV19 to TRBJ1-4; possibly TRBD1 for D (5 bases). Trimming left V 3 bases short and J 6 bases short, with 11 bases between. Germline CDR1 is LNHDA and CDR2 is SQIVND (reference sequence). The CDR3 loop spans 14 amino acids. The CDR3 here is CASSIDSLDEKLFF. Written as DNA, the CDR3 is TGTGCCAGTAGTATCGACAGTTTAGATGAAAAACTGTTTTTT.

In its sample, this clone was seen a few times. The gene calls are TRBV19 and TRBJ1-1; TRBD1 matches 11 bases. Germline V CDR1 and CDR2: LNHDA, SQIVND (reference sequence). The CDR3 consists of 15 residues. Losses at the gene ends were 8 bases for V and 1 base for J; bases not matched to a gene: 6. CDR3 protein: CASVRTGGRNTEAFF. Written as DNA, the CDR3 is TGTGCCAGTGTTCGGACAGGGGGCCGGAACACTGAAGCTTTCTTT. Supplemented by reference TRBV19 and TRBJ1-1, the full variable domain reads DGGITQSPKYLFRKEGQNVTLSCEQNLNHDAMYWYRQDPGQGLRLIYYSQIVNDFQKGDIAEGYSVSREKKESFPLTVTSAQKNPTAFYLCASVRTGGRNTEAFFGQGTRLTVV.

This clone was detected once. The genes are TRBV6-6 and TRBJ2-7; the D is unclear. CDR3 length equals 14 residues. Trimming pared 0 bases from V and 5 bases from J, leaving 11 bases between. CDR1 is MNHNY and CDR2 is SVGAGI in the germline V gene (reference sequence). CDR3 nucleotide sequence: TGTGCCAGCAGTTACTCCCCGGGTTCGGACGAGCAGTACTTC. Translating it yields CASSYSPGSDEQYF.

The V and J genes are TRBV9 and TRBJ2-3; maybe TRBD2 (6 bases). This CDR3 contains 13 residues. CDR1 is SGDLS and CDR2 is YYNGEE in the germline V gene. Trimming stripped 6 bases from V and 2 bases from J, with 10 bases between. The CDR3 protein is CASTEGITDTQYF. DNA for the CDR3: TGTGCCAGCACGGAGGGAATCACAGATACGCAGTATTTT.

This clone was counted once. This chain connects TRBV28 to TRBJ1-2; D is possibly TRBD1 (6 bases). Germline V CDR1 and CDR2: MDHEN, SYDVKM. V lost 3 bases, J lost 4 bases, and 15 bases lay in between. The CDR3 runs to 15 residues. CDR3 nucleotides: TGTGCCAGCAGTTTGACACATGGGGGCGTCTATGGCTACACCTTC. Translation: CASSLTHGGVYGYTF.

The chain combines TRBV12-3 or TRBV12-4 with TRBJ2-3; 8 bases are a match to TRBD2. This CDR3 comprises 13 residues. V shed 7 bases and J 6 bases; nucleotides not matched to a gene: 6. The CDR3 region is CASIRGGRDTQYF. Written as DNA, the CDR3 is TGTGCCAGCATCCGGGGGGGCCGCGATACGCAGTATTTT.

V is TRBV12-3 or TRBV12-4 and J is TRBJ2-7; 7 bases are a match to TRBD1. V shed 7 bases, J shed 0 bases, and the junction held 3 bases outside the gene matches. The CDR3 spans 13 residues. CDR3 DNA sequence: TGTGCCAGCACCCGGGACAGCTCCTACGAGCAGTACTTC. Protein: CASTRDSSYEQYF.

The gene calls are TRBV11-1 and TRBJ2-7, with 10 bases fitting TRBD2. Germline CDR1 SGHAT, CDR2 FQDESV (reference sequence). This CDR3 region has 15 residues. The ends lost 5 bases at V and 3 bases at J; junction bases unmatched: 7. The CDR3 loop is CASSHSSGGIYEQYF. CDR3 coding DNA: TGTGCCAGCAGCCATTCTAGCGGGGGCATCTACGAGCAGTACTTC.

The genes are TRBV5-8 and TRBJ1-4; 7 nucleotides line up with TRBD1. In germline, CDR1 is SGHTS, CDR2 YDEGEE. The ends lost 4 bases at V and 8 bases at J; junction bases unmatched: 11. This CDR3 spans 15 amino acids. CDR3 amino acids: CASSPRQGTGEKLFF. The CDR3 DNA reads TGTGCCAGCAGCCCACGACAGGGTACGGGGGAAAAACTGTTTTTT.

A few counts support this clone. The chain recombines TRBV3-1 (or the pseudogene TRBV3-2) with TRBJ2-3; D is ambiguous. Germline V gene sequence: CDR1 LGHDT, CDR2 YNNKEL (reference sequence). The CDR3 is 14 amino acids. The germline V and J ends were trimmed by 6 bases and 2 bases, with 12 bases remaining between them. In nucleotides, the CDR3 is TGTGCCAGCAGGCTAAGAGTATTCACAGATACGCAGTATTTT. As protein: CASRLRVFTDTQYF.

V gene TRBV19 combines with J gene TRBJ1-2; D might be TRBD1 (5 bases). This CDR3 is built from 18 residues. Germline V gene sequence: CDR1 LNHDA, CDR2 SQIVND (reference sequence). Trimming took 7 bases from V and 0 from J, leaving 24 bases between them. CDR3 nucleotides: TGTGCCAGTAAGGACGCGGGAGGCTTTGGGACGGCTAACTATGGCTACACCTTC. Translating it yields CASKDAGGFGTANYGYTF.

V gene TRBV7-2 combines with J gene TRBJ1-2, with 7 bases lining up with TRBD1. Per germline, CDR1 SGHTA and CDR2 FQGNSA. CDR3 length equals 13 residues. V lost 5 bases, J lost 3 bases, and 3 bases stayed unmatched. CDR3 nucleotide sequence: TGTGCCAGCAGCGCAGGGACAGACTATGGCTACACCTTC. Protein: CASSAGTDYGYTF.

V and J are TRBV24-1 and TRBJ2-7, with 7 bases that match TRBD2. This CDR3 has 13 amino acids. J gave up 6 bases and V 5 bases, and 6 bases lay outside the gene matches. Germline CDR1 and CDR2: KGHDR and SFDVKD. CDR3 residues: CATSVGGGSEQYF. In DNA, the CDR3 is TGTGCCACCAGTGTGGGGGGGGGTAGCGAGCAGTACTTC.

V gene TRBV30 combines with J gene TRBJ1-4; D unclear. The CDR3 runs 14 residues. V lost 0 bases, J lost 0 bases, and 5 bases lay in between. Germline V gives CDR1 GTSNPN, CDR2 SVGIG (reference sequence). The CDR3 coding sequence is TGTGCCTGGAGTGTTCTTTCAACTAATGAAAAACTGTTTTTT. Protein sequence: CAWSVLSTNEKLFF. Based on the CDR3 plus reference TRBV30 and TRBJ1-4, the full variable domain is SQTIHQWPATLVQPVGSPLSLECTVEGTSNPNLYWYRQAAGRGLQLLFYSVGIGQISSEVPQNLSASRPQDRQFILSSKKLLLSDSGFYLCAWSVLSTNEKLFFGSGTQLSVL.

The V call is TRBV18, the J call TRBJ2-7; D is unclear. This CDR3 contains 14 residues. The germline V gene encodes CDR1 KGHSH and CDR2 LQKENI. Between the trimmed V and J ends, which lost 0 bases and 4 bases, there was a span of 10 bases. The CDR3 loop reads CASSPPSGQYEQYF. Written as DNA, the CDR3 is TGTGCCAGCTCACCACCGTCGGGTCAATACGAGCAGTACTTC. The full variable domain, rest sourced from reference TRBV18 and TRBJ2-7, is NAGVMQNPRHLVRRRGQEARLRCSPMKGHSHVYWYRQLPEEGLKFMVYLQKENIIDESGMPKERFSAEFPKEGPSILRIQQVVRGDSAAYFCASSPPSGQYEQYFGPGTRLTVT.

This clone was counted a few times. The chain is built from TRBV5-1 and TRBJ2-3; 8 bases align to TRBD1. This CDR3 spans 15 amino acids. Germline V gene sequence: CDR1 SGHRS, CDR2 YFSETQ. Trimming at V came to 3 bases and at J to 2 bases, leaving 5 bases not matched to a gene. The CDR3 here is CASSSLDRATDTQYF. Written as DNA, the CDR3 is TGCGCCAGCAGCTCGCTGGACAGGGCCACAGATACGCAGTATTTT.

This rearrangement joins TRBV10-3 to TRBJ2-3; weak D call: TRBD1 (5 bases). Germline V gene lookup returns CDR1 ENHRY and CDR2 SYGVKD. This CDR3 spans 13 amino acids. V lost 4 bases and J 2 bases, leaving 7 bases between the germline ends. This CDR3 reads CAISGQTTDTQYF. The CDR3 region has the DNA TGTGCCATCAGTGGACAGACCACAGATACGCAGTATTTT.

The V gene is TRBV2, the J gene TRBJ2-2; no clear D gene. Per germline, CDR1 SNHLY and CDR2 FYNNEI. The CDR3 consists of 11 residues. Trimming removed 7 bases at V and 7 bases at J, with 7 bases between. The CDR3 DNA is TGTGCCAGCACCTATTACGGGGAGCTGTTTTTT. It translates to CASTYYGELFF. Supplemented by reference TRBV2 and TRBJ2-2, the full variable domain reads EPEVTQTPSHQVTQMGQEVILRCVPISNHLYFYWYRQILGQKVEFLVSFYNNEISEKSEIFDDQFSVERPDGSNFTLKIRSTKLEDSAMYFCASTYYGELFFGEGSRLTVL.

The V call is TRBV7-2, the J call TRBJ2-1; 7 bases are a match to TRBD2. J was trimmed by 4 bases and V by 3 bases; bases with no gene match: 3. Germline V gene sequence: CDR1 SGHTA, CDR2 FQGNSA. This CDR3 spans 14 amino acids. CDR3 loop: CASSLGGGYNEQFF. The CDR3 DNA sequence: TGTGCCAGCAGCTTGGGGGGGGGATACAATGAGCAGTTCTTC. Full variable domain (missing parts from reference TRBV7-2 and TRBJ2-1): GAGVSQSPSNKVTEKGKDVELRCDPISGHTALYWYRQSLGQGLEFLIYFQGNSAPDKSGLPSDRFSAERTGGSVSTLTIQRTQQEDSAVYLCASSLGGGYNEQFFGPGTRLTVL.

The gene calls are TRBV2 and TRBJ1-2; no clear D gene. Trimming cost V 3 bases and J 4 bases, with 9 bases left between them. The CDR3 runs 13 residues. CDR1 and CDR2 (germline): SNHLY, FYNNEI. The CDR3 DNA is TGTGCCAGCAGTGATTTTTCTAGCTATGGCTACACCTTC. Its protein product is CASSDFSSYGYTF.

V gene TRBV6-2 or TRBV6-3 combines with J gene TRBJ2-7, with D uncertain. This CDR3 region has 13 residues. Trimming took 0 bases from V and 4 from J, leaving 7 bases between them. CDR1 MNHEY and CDR2 SVGEGT come from the germline V gene. The CDR3 nucleotides are TGTGCCAGCAGTTACTCGTCAAATTACGAGCAGTACTTC. Translating gives CASSYSSNYEQYF.

This clone was seen a single time. The chain joins TRBV6-5 to TRBJ1-4, with 7 bases matching TRBD1. CDR3 size: 16 residues. The germline V gene has CDR1 MNHEY and CDR2 SVGAGI. The V gene end was trimmed by 4 bases and the J gene end by 0 bases; junction bases not matched to a gene: 5. For the CDR3, the DNA is TGTGCCAGCAGTTTACAGGGGATATCAACTAATGAAAAACTGTTTTTT. Translating gives CASSLQGISTNEKLFF.

The chain is built from TRBV5-4 and TRBJ2-2; D is unresolved. CDR3 length: 16 amino acids. The V gene lost 4 bases and the J gene lost 4 bases, with 17 bases spanning the gap. The V gene's germline CDR1 is SGHNT and CDR2 YYREEE (reference sequence). The DNA of the CDR3 is TGTGCCAGCAGCCCAGGCACAGACCCATCCACCGGGGAGCTGTTTTTT. It codes for CASSPGTDPSTGELFF.

The chain combines TRBV2 with TRBJ2-5; 14 bases are a match to TRBD2. This CDR3 contains 15 residues. The V segment lost 8 bases and the J segment 5 bases; nucleotides outside the gene matches: 7. The V gene's germline CDR1 is SNHLY and CDR2 FYNNEI. CDR3 nucleotide sequence: TGTGCCAGCGTCCGACTAGCGGGGGGGCTGGAGACCCAGTACTTC. Translated, it gives CASVRLAGGLETQYF.